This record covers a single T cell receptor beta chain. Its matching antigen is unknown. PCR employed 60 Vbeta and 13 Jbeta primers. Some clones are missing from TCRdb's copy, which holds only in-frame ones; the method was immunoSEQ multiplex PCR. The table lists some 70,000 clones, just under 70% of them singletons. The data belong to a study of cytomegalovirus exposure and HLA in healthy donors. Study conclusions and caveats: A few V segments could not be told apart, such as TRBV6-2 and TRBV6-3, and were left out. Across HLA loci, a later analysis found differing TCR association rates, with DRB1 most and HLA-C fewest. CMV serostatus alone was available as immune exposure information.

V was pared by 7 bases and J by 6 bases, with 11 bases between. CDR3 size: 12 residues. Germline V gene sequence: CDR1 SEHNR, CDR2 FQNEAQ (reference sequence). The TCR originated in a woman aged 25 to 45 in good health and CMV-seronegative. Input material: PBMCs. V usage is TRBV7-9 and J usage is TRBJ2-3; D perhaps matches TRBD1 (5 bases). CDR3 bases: TGTGCCAGCACAGGGTCTACGGATACGCAGTATTTT. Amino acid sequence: CASTGSTDTQYF.